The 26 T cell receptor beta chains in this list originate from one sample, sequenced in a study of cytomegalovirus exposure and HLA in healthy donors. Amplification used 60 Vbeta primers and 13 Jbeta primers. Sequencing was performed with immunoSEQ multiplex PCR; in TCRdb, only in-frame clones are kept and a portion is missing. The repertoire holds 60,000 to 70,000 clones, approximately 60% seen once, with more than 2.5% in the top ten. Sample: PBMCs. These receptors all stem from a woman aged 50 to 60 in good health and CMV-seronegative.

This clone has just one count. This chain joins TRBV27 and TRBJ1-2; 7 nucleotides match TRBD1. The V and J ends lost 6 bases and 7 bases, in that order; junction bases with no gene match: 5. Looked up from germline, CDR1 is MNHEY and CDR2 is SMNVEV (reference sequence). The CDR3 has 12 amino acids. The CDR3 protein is CASSRDRAGYTF. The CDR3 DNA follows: TGTGCCAGCAGCCGCGACAGGGCTGGCTACACCTTC.

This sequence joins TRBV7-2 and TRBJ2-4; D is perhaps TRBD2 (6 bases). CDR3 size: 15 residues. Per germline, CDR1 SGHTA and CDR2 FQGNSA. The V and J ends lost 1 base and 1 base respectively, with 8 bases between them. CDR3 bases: TGTGCCAGCAGCTTAGGCGGGGTGGCCAAAAACATTCAGTACTTC. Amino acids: CASSLGGVAKNIQYF. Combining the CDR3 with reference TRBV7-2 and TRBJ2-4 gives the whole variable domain GAGVSQSPSNKVTEKGKDVELRCDPISGHTALYWYRQSLGQGLEFLIYFQGNSAPDKSGLPSDRFSAERTGGSVSTLTIQRTQQEDSAVYLCASSLGGVAKNIQYFGAGTRLSVL.

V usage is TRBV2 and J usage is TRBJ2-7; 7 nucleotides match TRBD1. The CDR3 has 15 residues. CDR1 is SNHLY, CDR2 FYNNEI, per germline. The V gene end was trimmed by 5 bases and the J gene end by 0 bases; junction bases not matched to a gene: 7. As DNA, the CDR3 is TGTGCCAGCAGTCGGGACAGTATACGCTCCTACGAGCAGTACTTC. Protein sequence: CASSRDSIRSYEQYF.

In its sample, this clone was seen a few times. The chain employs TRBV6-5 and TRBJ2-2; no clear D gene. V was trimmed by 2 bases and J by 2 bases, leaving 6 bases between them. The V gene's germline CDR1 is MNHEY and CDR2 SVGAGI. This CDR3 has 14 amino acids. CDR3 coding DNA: TGTGCCAGCAGTTACGGGCTTAACACCGGGGAGCTGTTTTTT. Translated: CASSYGLNTGELFF.

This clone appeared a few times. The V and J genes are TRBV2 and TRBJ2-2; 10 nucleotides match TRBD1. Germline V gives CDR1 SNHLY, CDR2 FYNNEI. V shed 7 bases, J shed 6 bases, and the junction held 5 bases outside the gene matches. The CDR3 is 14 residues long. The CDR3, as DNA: TGTGCCAGCAAGAGGGACAGGGGTCCCGGGGAGCTGTTTTTT. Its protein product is CASKRDRGPGELFF.

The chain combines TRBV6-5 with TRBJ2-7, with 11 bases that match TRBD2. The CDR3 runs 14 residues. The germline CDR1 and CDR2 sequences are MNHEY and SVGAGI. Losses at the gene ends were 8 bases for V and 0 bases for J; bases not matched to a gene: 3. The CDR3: CASRLAGGSYEQYF. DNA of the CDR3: TGTGCCAGCCGTCTAGCGGGAGGCTCCTACGAGCAGTACTTC.

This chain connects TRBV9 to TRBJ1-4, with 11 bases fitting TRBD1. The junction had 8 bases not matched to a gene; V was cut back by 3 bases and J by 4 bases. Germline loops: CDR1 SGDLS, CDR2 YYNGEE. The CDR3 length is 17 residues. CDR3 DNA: TGTGCCAGCAGCGCCTGGACAGGGGGCTCCTTTAATGAAAAACTGTTTTTT. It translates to CASSAWTGGSFNEKLFF.

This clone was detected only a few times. The CDR3 region has the DNA TGTGCCAGCAGTTCAAGCGGGAATACGCAGTATTTT. Translated: CASSSSGNTQYF. This chain links TRBV6-6 with TRBJ2-3; 7 bases map to TRBD2. This CDR3 has 12 amino acids. The V gene's germline CDR1 is MNHNY and CDR2 SVGAGI (reference sequence). After removal of 4 bases from V and 7 bases from J, the junction contained 2 bases not matched to a gene.

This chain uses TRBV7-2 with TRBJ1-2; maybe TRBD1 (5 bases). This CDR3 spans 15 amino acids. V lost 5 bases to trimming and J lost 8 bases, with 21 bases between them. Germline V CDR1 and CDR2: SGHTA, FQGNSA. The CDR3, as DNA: TGTGCCAGCAGCCCCCGCGGATGGCGTCAGGGCGGCTACACCTTC. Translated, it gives CASSPRGWRQGGYTF.

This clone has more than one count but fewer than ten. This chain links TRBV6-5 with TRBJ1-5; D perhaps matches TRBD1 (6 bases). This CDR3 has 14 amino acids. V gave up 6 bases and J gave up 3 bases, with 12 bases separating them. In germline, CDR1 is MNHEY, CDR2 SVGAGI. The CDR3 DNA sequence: TGTGCCAGCAGGGACAGTTCCCCCAATCAGCCCCAGCATTTT. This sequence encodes CASRDSSPNQPQHF.

The CDR3 nucleotides are TGTGCCATCCGGACAGGAGGCTACAATGAGCAGTTCTTC. Its protein is CAIRTGGYNEQFF. The chain recombines TRBV6-6 with TRBJ2-1, with 7 bases lining up with TRBD1. Germline V gives CDR1 MNHNY, CDR2 SVGAGI (reference sequence). This CDR3 has 13 residues. The junction had 6 bases not matched to a gene; V was cut back by 10 bases and J by 3 bases.

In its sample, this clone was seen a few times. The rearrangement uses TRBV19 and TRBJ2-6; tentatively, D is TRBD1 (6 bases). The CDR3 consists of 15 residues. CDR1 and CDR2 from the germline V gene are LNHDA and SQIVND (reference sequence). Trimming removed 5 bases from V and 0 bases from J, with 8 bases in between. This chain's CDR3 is CASSGQSSGANVLTF. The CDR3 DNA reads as TGTGCCAGTAGTGGACAGAGCTCTGGGGCCAACGTCCTGACTTTC.

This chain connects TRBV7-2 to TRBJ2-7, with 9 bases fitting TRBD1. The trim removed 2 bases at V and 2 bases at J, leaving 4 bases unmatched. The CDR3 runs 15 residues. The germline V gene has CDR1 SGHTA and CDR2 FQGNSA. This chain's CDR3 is CASSLTTGGPYEQYF. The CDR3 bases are TGTGCCAGCAGCTTAACGACAGGGGGGCCCTACGAGCAGTACTTC.

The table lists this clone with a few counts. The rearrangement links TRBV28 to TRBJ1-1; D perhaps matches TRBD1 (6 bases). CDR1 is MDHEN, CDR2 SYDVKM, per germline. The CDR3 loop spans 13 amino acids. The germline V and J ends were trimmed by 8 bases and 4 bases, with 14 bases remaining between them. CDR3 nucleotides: TGTGCCAGCCTACAGGGATTTGGCACTGAAGCTTTCTTT. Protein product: CASLQGFGTEAFF.

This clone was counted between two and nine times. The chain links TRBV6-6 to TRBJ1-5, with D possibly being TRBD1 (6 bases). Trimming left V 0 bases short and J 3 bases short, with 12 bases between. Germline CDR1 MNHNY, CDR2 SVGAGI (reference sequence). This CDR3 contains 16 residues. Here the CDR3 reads CASSYSMDSHNQPQHF. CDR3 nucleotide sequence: TGTGCCAGCAGTTACTCTATGGACAGTCACAATCAGCCCCAGCATTTT.

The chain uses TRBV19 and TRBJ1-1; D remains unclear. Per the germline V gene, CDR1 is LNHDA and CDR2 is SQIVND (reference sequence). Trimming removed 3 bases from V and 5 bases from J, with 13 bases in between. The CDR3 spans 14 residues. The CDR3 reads CASSMGALGTEAFF. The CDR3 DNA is TGTGCCAGTAGTATGGGCGCCTTGGGTACTGAAGCTTTCTTT.

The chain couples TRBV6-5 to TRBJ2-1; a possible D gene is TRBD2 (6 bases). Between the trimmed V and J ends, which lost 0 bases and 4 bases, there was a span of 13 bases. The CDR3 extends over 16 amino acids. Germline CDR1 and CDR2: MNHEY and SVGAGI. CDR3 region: CASSYSAGLEYNEQFF. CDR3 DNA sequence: TGTGCCAGCAGTTACTCGGCGGGGCTGGAGTACAATGAGCAGTTCTTC.

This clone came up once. Written as DNA, the CDR3 is TGTGCCTGCGGGAGATTAGATACGCAGTATTTT. Translated: CACGRLDTQYF. The chain recombines TRBV30 with TRBJ2-3; perhaps TRBD2 as D (6 bases). Trimming removed 6 bases from V and 5 bases from J, with 9 bases in between. The germline CDR1 and CDR2 sequences are GTSNPN and SVGIG (reference sequence). The CDR3 runs to 11 residues.

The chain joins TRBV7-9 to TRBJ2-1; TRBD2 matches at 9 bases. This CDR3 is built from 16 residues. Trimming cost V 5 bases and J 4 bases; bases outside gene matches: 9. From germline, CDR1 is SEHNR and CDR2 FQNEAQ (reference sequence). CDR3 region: CASSEREASVYNEQFF. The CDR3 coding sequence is TGTGCCAGCAGCGAGCGGGAGGCCTCAGTGTACAATGAGCAGTTCTTC.

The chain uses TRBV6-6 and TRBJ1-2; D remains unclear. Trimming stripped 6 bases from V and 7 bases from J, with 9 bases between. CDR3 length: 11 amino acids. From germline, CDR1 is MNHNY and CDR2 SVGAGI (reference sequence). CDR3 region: CASSTRSGYTF. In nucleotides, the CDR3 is TGTGCCAGCAGCACTAGGAGTGGCTACACCTTC.

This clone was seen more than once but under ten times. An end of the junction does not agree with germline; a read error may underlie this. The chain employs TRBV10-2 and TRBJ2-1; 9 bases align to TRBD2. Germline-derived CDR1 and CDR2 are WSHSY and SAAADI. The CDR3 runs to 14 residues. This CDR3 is CASTPSGTYIEQFF. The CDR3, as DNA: TGCGCCAGCACACCTAGCGGGACGTACATTGAGCAGTTCTTC.

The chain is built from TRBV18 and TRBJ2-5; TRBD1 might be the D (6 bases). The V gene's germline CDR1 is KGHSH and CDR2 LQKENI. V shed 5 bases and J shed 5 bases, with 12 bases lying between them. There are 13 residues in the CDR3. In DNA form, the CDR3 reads TGTGCCAGCTCATGGACAGAGGATGAGACCCAGTACTTC. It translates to CASSWTEDETQYF.

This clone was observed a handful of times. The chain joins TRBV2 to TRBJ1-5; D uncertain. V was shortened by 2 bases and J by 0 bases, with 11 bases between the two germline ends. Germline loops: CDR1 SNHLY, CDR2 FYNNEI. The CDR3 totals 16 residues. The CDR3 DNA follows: TGTGCCAGCAGTGAATCTGTAGCTTATAGCAATCAGCCCCAGCATTTT. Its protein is CASSESVAYSNQPQHF.

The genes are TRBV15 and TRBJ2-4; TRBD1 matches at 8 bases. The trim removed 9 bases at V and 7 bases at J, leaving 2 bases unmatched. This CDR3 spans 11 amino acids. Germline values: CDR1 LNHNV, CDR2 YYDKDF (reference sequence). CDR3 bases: TGTGCCACGGGGGACAGGAACATTCAGTACTTC. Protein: CATGDRNIQYF.

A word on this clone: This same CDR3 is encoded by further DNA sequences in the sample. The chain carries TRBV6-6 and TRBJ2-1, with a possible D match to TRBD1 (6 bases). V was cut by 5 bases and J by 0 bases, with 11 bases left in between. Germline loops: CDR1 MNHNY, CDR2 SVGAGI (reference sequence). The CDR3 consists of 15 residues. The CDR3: CASSPTGTSYNEQFF. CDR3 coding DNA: TGTGCCAGCAGTCCCACAGGGACCTCCTACAATGAGCAGTTCTTC.

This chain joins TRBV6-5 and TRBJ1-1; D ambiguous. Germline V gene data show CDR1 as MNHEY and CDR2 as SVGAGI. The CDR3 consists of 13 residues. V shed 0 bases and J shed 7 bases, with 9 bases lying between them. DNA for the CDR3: TGTGCCAGCAGTTACTCATTATCGGGTGAAGCTTTCTTT. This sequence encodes CASSYSLSGEAFF.